This T cell receptor (beta chain) was obtained from a study of somatic mutations in cytotoxic T cells in rheumatoid arthritis. Study in general: Patient blood (just over 29 ml EDTA) was taken immediately after diagnosis and before treatment. Study results and caveats: Compared with age-matched healthy controls, rheumatoid arthritis patients did not differ significantly in CD8+ T-cell clonality. Greater age accompanied higher CD8+ clonality in rheumatoid arthritis patients, a pattern that was absent in healthy controls. About an eighth of the roughly 60 patients had a largest CD8+ clone above 20% of CD8+ cells.

The V end was cut by 1 base, the J end by 2 bases, with 11 bases between. The CDR3 covers 15 residues. Germline CDR1 is LGHNT and CDR2 is FRNRAP. In regard to this clone: The antigen is not known.

The table came from immunoSEQ multiplex PCR; TCRdb's copy has only in-frame clones and leaves some out. The profile shows nearly 4,500 clones, about 82% of them singletons. The source of this sequence is an older woman with rheumatoid arthritis. V and J are TRBV12-5 and TRBJ2-5, with D possibly TRBD1 on 5 matching bases. The specimen was CD8+ T cells sorted from blood. The CDR3: CASGLGRDRQETQYF. The CDR3 DNA is TGTGCTAGTGGTTTGGGGCGAGACAGACAAGAGACCCAGTACTTC.